Shown below are 15 T cell receptor beta chains from a single sample sequenced in a study of T-cell reconstitution after alpha-beta-depleted transplantation in children. As it was prepared, the TCRbeta library received unique molecular identifiers. TCRdb ran MiXCR on the PCR reads and lists one entry per CDR3 protein. The sample holds fewer than 250,000 distinct CDR3 sequences, roughly 18% seen once. Sample: PBMCs, mostly from graft donor cells, taken 360 days after TCRalphabeta/CD19-depleted stem cell transplant. These receptors originate from a male patient under 10 years old who had a stem cell transplant for acute lymphoblastic leukemia, so the T cells may come from the graft donor.

J is TRBJ2-4 and V is TRBV29-1; possible D gene TRBD2, 6 bases. This CDR3 contains 13 residues. The germline CDR1 and CDR2 sequences are SQVTM and ANQGSEA. The V end lost 4 bases, the J end lost 6 bases, and 13 bases lay between the germline ends. CDR3 protein: CSVGGVRGNIQYF. As DNA, the CDR3 is TGCAGCGTTGGGGGGGTTCGTGGAAACATTCAGTACTTC.

The chain couples TRBV14 to TRBJ2-7; the D gene is possibly TRBD2 (5 bases). This CDR3 has 13 residues. V lost 2 bases and J 3 bases, leaving 8 bases between the germline ends. The germline gives CDR1 SGHDN, CDR2 FVKESK. The CDR3 nucleotides read TGTGCCAGCAGCCAACTAGGAGGCTACGAGCAGTACTTC. This gives the protein CASSQLGGYEQYF.

This clonotype was seen a few times. J is TRBJ2-7 and V is TRBV10-3, with D tentatively TRBD1 (6 bases). Per germline, CDR1 ENHRY and CDR2 SYGVKD. This CDR3 is 16 amino acids long. V was shortened by 0 bases and J by 1 base, with 13 bases between the two germline ends. The CDR3 sequence is CAISESTRGISYEQYF. The CDR3 DNA follows: TGTGCCATCAGTGAGTCGACAAGGGGGATATCCTACGAGCAGTACTTC.

This clonotype was seen a few times. V gene TRBV9 combines with J gene TRBJ2-2; 7 bases match TRBD2. The trim removed 3 bases at V and 7 bases at J, leaving 9 bases unmatched. The length of the CDR3 is 15 residues. CDR1 and CDR2 (germline): SGDLS, YYNGEE. The CDR3 sequence: CASSGDRGDHGELFF. DNA of the CDR3: TGTGCCAGCAGCGGGGATCGGGGGGATCACGGGGAGCTGTTTTTT.

This clonotype was seen a handful of times. The chain has TRBV5-1 and TRBJ1-6; 7 bases match TRBD1. Germline loops: CDR1 SGHRS, CDR2 YFSETQ. The CDR3 has 15 residues. Trimming removed 2 bases from V and 11 bases from J; junction bases left unmatched: 10. CDR3 residues: CASSFRGGEGTPLHF. DNA of the CDR3: TGCGCCAGCAGCTTCCGAGGGGGCGAAGGGACACCCCTCCACTTT.

A few counts support this clonotype. J is TRBJ1-5 and V is TRBV6-5; D possibly corresponds to TRBD1 (6 bases). Trimming removed 4 bases from V and 3 bases from J, with 10 bases in between. Germline V gives CDR1 MNHEY, CDR2 SVGAGI. This CDR3 contains 14 residues. In DNA, the CDR3 is TGTGCCAGCAGTTGGGGGGCCCCCAATCAGCCCCAGCATTTT. Amino acids: CASSWGAPNQPQHF.

In its sample, this clonotype was seen a few times. The chain links TRBV28 to TRBJ1-6; D gene uncertain. CDR3 length: 10 amino acids. Trimming took 6 bases from V and 13 from J, leaving 7 bases between them. Germline V CDR1 and CDR2: MDHEN, SYDVKM. The CDR3 nucleotides read TGTGCCAGCAGCCAACCCCCCCTCCACTTT. It yields the protein CASSQPPLHF.

The table lists this clonotype with many counts. J is TRBJ2-7 and V is TRBV12-3 or TRBV12-4; D ambiguous. The CDR3 runs 12 residues. Trimming removed 5 bases from V and 6 bases from J, with 11 bases in between. The CDR3 is CASSPPLLEQYF. For the CDR3, the DNA is TGTGCCAGCAGTCCCCCCCTCCTCGAGCAGTACTTC.

V is TRBV7-9 and J is TRBJ2-5, with TRBD2 identical over 7 bases. V shed 5 bases and J 5 bases; nucleotides not matched to a gene: 11. The CDR3 length is 15 residues. Germline V lookup: CDR1 SEHNR, CDR2 FQNEAQ (reference sequence). The CDR3 DNA follows: TGTGCCAGCAGCCACCCTGCGGGGGATAGGGAGACCCAGTACTTC. Its protein product is CASSHPAGDRETQYF.

This clonotype was recorded a few times. The J gene is TRBJ2-3, the V gene TRBV5-1, with unresolved D. Trimming left V 0 bases short and J 2 bases short, with 10 bases between. The CDR3 contains 15 residues. Germline CDR1 and CDR2: SGHRS and YFSETQ. The CDR3 protein is CASSLVTIATDTQYF. In nucleotides, the CDR3 is TGCGCCAGCAGCTTGGTCACTATAGCCACAGATACGCAGTATTTT.

CDR3 amino acids: CSVERPDTQYF. CDR3 DNA: TGCAGCGTTGAACGGCCAGATACGCAGTATTTT. The V and J genes are TRBV29-1 and TRBJ2-3; no firm D call. Germline CDR1 SQVTM, CDR2 ANQGSEA. V was trimmed by 2 bases and J by 4 bases, leaving 4 bases between them. The length of the CDR3 is 11 residues.

CDR3 sequence: CASSPQGRSTNEKLFF. CDR3 nucleotide sequence: TGTGCCAGCTCACCGCAGGGGCGGTCGACTAATGAAAAACTGTTTTTT. The chain has TRBV18 and TRBJ1-4; TRBD1 is a possible D gene (6 bases). CDR3 length: 16 residues. V lost 3 bases to trimming and J lost 2 bases, with 13 bases between them. Germline CDR1 is KGHSH and CDR2 is LQKENI.

V is TRBV4-3 and J is TRBJ2-1; TRBD1 matches 8 bases. The CDR3 consists of 14 residues. With 4 bases clipped from V and 9 bases from J, the junction kept 8 bases outside the gene matches. Per the germline V gene, CDR1 is LGHNA and CDR2 is YSLEER. The CDR3, as DNA: TGCGCCAGCAGCCGGGCAGGACAGGGAGGTGAGCAGTTCTTC. Its protein is CASSRAGQGGEQFF.

This clonotype was recorded a few times. A junction end diverges from the germline sequence, so it may reflect a read error. V and J are TRBV12-3 or TRBV12-4 and TRBJ1-5, with no clear D. The CDR3 contains 14 residues. The CDR3 bases are TGTGCCAGCAGTTTTTTAGAGAGCAGTCAGCCCCAGCATTTT. This codes for CASSFLESSQPQHF.

This clonotype was observed a handful of times. This chain uses TRBV3-1 with TRBJ2-7; D possibly uses TRBD1 or TRBD2 (5 bases each). V shed 1 base and J shed 7 bases, with 20 bases lying between them. Germline-derived CDR1 and CDR2 are LGHDT and YNNKEL (reference sequence). The length of the CDR3 is 16 residues. Here the CDR3 reads CASSQGLGVVSGEQYF. The CDR3 nucleotides read TGTGCCAGCAGCCAAGGATTAGGGGTGGTATCGGGAGAGCAGTACTTC.